Below, one T cell receptor (beta chain) is given with its context. This specimen comes from a study of monozygotic twins with inflammatory bowel disease. The UMIs carried a 6-nucleotide sample barcode, and they were added by template switching. For each CDR3 protein, TCRdb gives one entry from its re-call of the 5' RACE reads, without DNA. This table lists a few hundred thousand distinct CDR3 sequences. The CDR3 consists of 15 residues. Germline V lookup: CDR1 SGHTA, CDR2 FQGTGA. Unsorted whole blood yielded the total RNA, with T cells left unselected. This TCR derives from a human donor with ulcerative colitis or Crohn's disease, or a healthy co-twin of an affected twin (not recorded which). Sequenced input: blood. The rearrangement links TRBV7-3 to TRBJ2-7; the TCRdb D gene call, TRBD2, has no DNA to confirm it. The CDR3 spells CASSLTEGSSYEQYF.